This passage covers 25 T cell receptor beta chains from one sample sequenced in a study of shared clonotypes between healthy human individuals (dated by TCRdb to 2018 to 2021). CD8 naive samples were CD45RO-negative cells positively selected for CCR7, giving a CD45RA+CCR7+ population that excluded TemRA cells. The method was the immunoSEQ multiplex PCR assay. TCRdb mirrors the immuneACCESS table, restricted to in-frame sequences. Some clones are absent from its copies; in checked studies, under half trace to an unresolved V gene, and the reason for the others is unknown. The sample includes more than 2 million clones, with just over 90% observed a single time. The ten largest clones add up to more than 1.5% of the sample. Sequencing input: naive CD8+ T cells from PBMCs. Read against the paper, the sample's cell subset or site label means: CD45RA+CCR7+. The source of these receptors is a man aged 18-30 years in good health. Some clones in this sample may be carry-over from other donors' samples.

Written as DNA, the CDR3 is TGTGCCAGCAGCTTAAACCGGGTCTCTCCCTGGCAGTACTTC. Translating it yields CASSLNRVSPWQYF. This chain links TRBV5-4 with TRBJ2-7; D unclear. Germline CDR1 and CDR2: SGHNT and YYREEE (reference sequence). The CDR3 totals 14 residues. The V end lost 2 bases, the J end lost 9 bases, and 18 bases lay between the germline ends.

The chain has TRBV5-4 and TRBJ2-7; D is perhaps TRBD2 (6 bases). The germline gives CDR1 SGHNT, CDR2 YYREEE (reference sequence). The germline V and J ends were trimmed by 0 bases and 2 bases, with 18 bases remaining between them. This CDR3 contains 17 residues. In DNA form, the CDR3 reads TGTGCCAGCAGCTTGGAAGGTAGAGCGGGCAAAGCCTACGAGCAGTACTTC. This encodes CASSLEGRAGKAYEQYF.

The rearrangement links TRBV19 to TRBJ2-7; D may be TRBD2 (6 bases). Germline values: CDR1 LNHDA, CDR2 SQIVND (reference sequence). The V end lost 4 bases, the J end lost 9 bases, and 16 bases lay between the germline ends. The CDR3 is made up of 13 amino acids. CDR3 sequence (DNA): TGTGCCAGTAGTAAACCCGGGAGACGCGGGCAGTACTTC. It specifies CASSKPGRRGQYF.

This chain joins TRBV7-2 and TRBJ2-7; tentatively, D is TRBD2 (5 bases). V lost 4 bases and J 0 bases, leaving 19 bases between the germline ends. From germline, CDR1 is SGHTA and CDR2 FQGNSA. This CDR3 comprises 17 residues. The CDR3 DNA sequence: TGTGCCAGCAGCTCCTGGCCTAAGGAGGTGAGCTCCTACGAGCAGTACTTC. Encoded protein: CASSSWPKEVSSYEQYF.

The chain recombines TRBV27 with TRBJ1-2, with no clear D. Trimming left V 5 bases short and J 8 bases short, with 15 bases between. The germline V gene encodes CDR1 MNHEY and CDR2 SMNVEV (reference sequence). The CDR3 extends over 13 amino acids. CDR3 coding DNA: TGTGCCAGCAGTACCGGGCCACTCGGCGGCTACACCTTC. Encoded protein: CASSTGPLGGYTF.

V gene TRBV9 combines with J gene TRBJ1-3; 10 bases are a match to TRBD1. J lost 1 base, V lost 6 bases, and 10 bases had no gene match. This CDR3 contains 17 residues. Looked up from germline, CDR1 is SGDLS and CDR2 is YYNGEE. The chain's CDR3 is CASNHPRQGASGNTIYF. CDR3 nucleotides: TGTGCCAGCAACCATCCACGACAGGGGGCTTCTGGAAACACCATATATTTT.

This clone was detected once. The chain has TRBV9 and TRBJ1-2; D gene unclear. The CDR3 sequence is 13 residues long. V was clipped by 5 bases and J by 1 base, with 9 bases between them. CDR1 SGDLS and CDR2 YYNGEE come from the germline V gene. The CDR3 is CASRPGSNYGYTF. For the CDR3, the DNA is TGTGCCAGCAGACCAGGTAGTAACTATGGCTACACCTTC.

This chain joins TRBV6-5 and TRBJ2-1; possibly TRBD1 for D (5 bases). CDR1 is MNHEY and CDR2 is SVGAGI in the germline V gene. V gave up 8 bases and J gave up 6 bases, with 14 bases separating them. The CDR3 has 13 amino acids. DNA for the CDR3: TGTGCCAGCGGCCAGGGATTTTTCAATGAGCAGTTCTTC. It encodes CASGQGFFNEQFF.

The rearrangement joins TRBV27 to TRBJ2-1; D is uncertain. The CDR3 runs 16 residues. Germline CDR1 reads MNHEY; CDR2 reads SMNVEV (reference sequence). V was clipped by 2 bases and J by 0 bases, with 11 bases between them. CDR3 sequence reads: CASSLADPSSYNEQFF. The CDR3 nucleotides are TGTGCCAGCAGTTTAGCTGATCCCAGCTCCTACAATGAGCAGTTCTTC.

This clone was seen just once. This chain joins TRBV7-9 and TRBJ1-2; D may be TRBD1 (6 bases). Between the trimmed V and J ends, which lost 5 bases and 6 bases, there was a span of 22 bases. The CDR3 runs to 16 residues. Germline values: CDR1 SEHNR, CDR2 FQNEAQ (reference sequence). CDR3 amino acids: CASSLYSGDPVDGYTF. The CDR3 coding sequence is TGTGCCAGCAGCCTTTACTCAGGGGACCCAGTTGATGGCTACACCTTC. Filled out from reference TRBV7-9 and TRBJ1-2, the complete variable domain reads DTGVSQNPRHKITKRGQNVTFRCDPISEHNRLYWYRQTLGQGPEFLTYFQNEAQLEKSRLLSDRFSAERPKGSFSTLEIQRTEQGDSAMYLCASSLYSGDPVDGYTFGSGTRLTVV.

J is TRBJ2-7 and V is TRBV30; D unresolved. Trimming pared 0 bases from V and 1 base from J, leaving 10 bases between. CDR1 is GTSNPN and CDR2 is SVGIG in the germline V gene (reference sequence). The CDR3 totals 14 residues. As DNA, the CDR3 is TGTGCCTGGAGTGTAGGTCCAGCGTCCTACGAGCAGTACTTC. It translates to CAWSVGPASYEQYF.

The genes are TRBV7-8 and TRBJ2-1, with no clear D. The CDR3 consists of 13 residues. Trimming left V 5 bases short and J 0 bases short, with 5 bases between. CDR1 and CDR2 from the germline V gene are SGHVS and FQNEAQ. CDR3 in DNA: TGTGCCAGCAGCCCCCCCTCCTACAATGAGCAGTTCTTC. It yields the protein CASSPPSYNEQFF.

The chain carries TRBV2 and TRBJ2-1, with TRBD2 matching over 13 bases. The junction had 9 bases not matched to a gene; V was cut back by 11 bases and J by 8 bases. There are 14 residues in the CDR3. Per the germline V gene, CDR1 is SNHLY and CDR2 is FYNNEI. The CDR3: CACWTSGSRDEQFF. CDR3 in DNA: TGTGCCTGTTGGACTAGCGGGAGTCGAGATGAGCAGTTCTTC.

The chain uses TRBV4-2 and TRBJ2-3, with D possibly TRBD1 on 6 matching bases. Trimming pared 0 bases from V and 6 bases from J, leaving 16 bases between. The CDR3 length is 16 residues. From germline, CDR1 is LGHNA and CDR2 YNFKEQ. The CDR3 DNA sequence: TGTGCCAGCAGCCAAGATGGGCAGGGGTTAGGGGATACGCAGTATTTT. Protein product: CASSQDGQGLGDTQYF.

V gene TRBV29-1 combines with J gene TRBJ2-2; D call uncertain. The germline V gene has CDR1 SQVTM and CDR2 ANQGSEA. Trimming cost V 3 bases and J 6 bases, with 11 bases left between them. This CDR3 comprises 13 residues. This chain's CDR3 is CSVDGIRAGELFF. In DNA, the CDR3 is TGCAGCGTTGATGGGATCCGGGCCGGGGAGCTGTTTTTT.

This clone appeared once. V usage is TRBV5-6 and J usage is TRBJ2-3; perhaps D is TRBD1 or TRBD2 (5 bases each). CDR3 size: 11 residues. Trimming removed 4 bases from V and 6 bases from J, with 6 bases in between. Germline loops: CDR1 SGHDT, CDR2 YYEEEE. CDR3 sequence: CASSEGDTQYF. CDR3 nucleotides: TGTGCCAGCAGCGAGGGGGATACGCAGTATTTT.

J is TRBJ1-5 and V is TRBV7-9; no reliable D call. The CDR3 covers 14 residues. The ends were cut back, 5 bases at V and 0 bases at J, with 8 bases in the middle. Germline V CDR1 and CDR2: SEHNR, FQNEAQ (reference sequence). DNA for the CDR3: TGTGCCAGCAGCCAAAAGGGTAGCAATCAGCCCCAGCATTTT. Translation gives CASSQKGSNQPQHF.

This chain joins TRBV4-1 and TRBJ2-1; 7 bases are a match to TRBD2. J gave up 5 bases and V 5 bases, and 9 bases lay outside the gene matches. Germline CDR1 MGHRA, CDR2 YSYEKL. The CDR3 length is 15 residues. The CDR3 sequence is CASSIRTGLDNEQFF. The CDR3 nucleotides are TGCGCCAGCAGCATTAGAACAGGACTAGACAATGAGCAGTTCTTC.

Details on this clone: The same CDR3 is also encoded by other DNA sequences in this sample. This chain connects TRBV19 to TRBJ2-5; D remains ambiguous. Germline V lookup: CDR1 LNHDA, CDR2 SQIVND (reference sequence). CDR3 size: 13 residues. Trimming took 3 bases from V and 2 from J, leaving 7 bases between them. The CDR3 DNA reads TGTGCCAGTAGTATTGACTTACAAGAGACCCAGTACTTC. Protein product: CASSIDLQETQYF.

This clone has just one count. The same CDR3 is also encoded by other DNA sequences in this sample. The V gene is TRBV5-1, the J gene TRBJ2-7, with D possibly being TRBD1 (6 bases). The CDR3 runs to 12 residues. Trimming stripped 4 bases from V and 2 bases from J, with 7 bases between. CDR1 and CDR2 (germline): SGHRS, YFSETQ. As DNA, the CDR3 is TGCGCCAGCAGCGGGACAACCTACGAGCAGTACTTC. Amino acid sequence: CASSGTTYEQYF.

This clone was counted between two and nine times. This chain joins TRBV28 and TRBJ1-2; D gene ambiguous. The length of the CDR3 is 12 residues. V was clipped by 6 bases and J by 4 bases, with 9 bases between them. CDR1 MDHEN and CDR2 SYDVKM come from the germline V gene. In DNA, the CDR3 is TGTGCCAGCAGGTCCCCGTCCTATGGCTACACCTTC. Its translation is CASRSPSYGYTF.

The chain uses TRBV10-3 and TRBJ1-2; D call uncertain. CDR3 size: 15 residues. Germline CDR1 and CDR2: ENHRY and SYGVKD. V lost 3 bases and J lost 8, with 19 bases in between. CDR3 loop: CAISDFKNREGGYTF. DNA of the CDR3: TGTGCCATCAGTGATTTCAAAAACCGGGAGGGAGGCTACACCTTC.

This clone was recorded only once. J is TRBJ2-1 and V is TRBV7-9; possibly TRBD2 for D (7 bases). Per germline, CDR1 SEHNR and CDR2 FQNEAQ (reference sequence). This CDR3 has 15 amino acids. Trimming removed 8 bases at V and 2 bases at J, with 16 bases between. The CDR3 nucleotides read TGTGCCAGCGGGGGCGGGAGCTTAACCTACAATGAGCAGTTCTTC. This gives the protein CASGGGSLTYNEQFF.

As DNA, the CDR3 is TGTGCCAGCAGCGAAACCAGGGGGGGCTACAATGAGCAGTTCTTC. As protein: CASSETRGGYNEQFF. The genes are TRBV7-8 and TRBJ2-1; perhaps D is TRBD1 or TRBD2 (7 bases each). This CDR3 has 15 residues. Trimming removed 5 bases from V and 3 bases from J, with 14 bases in between. Looked up from germline, CDR1 is SGHVS and CDR2 is FQNEAQ.

This clone was seen just once. The genes are TRBV28 and TRBJ2-7, with D tentatively TRBD1 or TRBD2 (5 bases each). Germline CDR1 is MDHEN and CDR2 is SYDVKM. The CDR3 runs 14 residues. With 2 bases removed from V and 1 base from J, the gap between germline ends came to 9 bases. The CDR3 nucleotides read TGTGCCAGCAGTTTAGGGGGAGCATCCTACGAGCAGTACTTC. Its protein product is CASSLGGASYEQYF.